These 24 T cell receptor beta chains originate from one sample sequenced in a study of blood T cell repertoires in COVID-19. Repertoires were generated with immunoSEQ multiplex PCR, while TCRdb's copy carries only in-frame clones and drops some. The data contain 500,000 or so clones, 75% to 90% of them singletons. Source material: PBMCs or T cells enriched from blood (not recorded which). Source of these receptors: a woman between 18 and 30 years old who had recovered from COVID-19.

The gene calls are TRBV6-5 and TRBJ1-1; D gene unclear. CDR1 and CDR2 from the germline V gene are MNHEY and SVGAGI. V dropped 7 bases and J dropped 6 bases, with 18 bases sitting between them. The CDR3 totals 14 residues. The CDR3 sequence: CASKSPSLSAEAFF. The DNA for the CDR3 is TGTGCCAGCAAATCTCCATCACTTTCCGCTGAAGCTTTCTTT.

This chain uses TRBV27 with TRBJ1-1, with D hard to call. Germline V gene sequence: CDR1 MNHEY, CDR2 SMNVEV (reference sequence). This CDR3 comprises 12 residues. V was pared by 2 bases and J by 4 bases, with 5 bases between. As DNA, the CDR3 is TGTGCCAGCAGTTTACGGGGCACTGAAGCTTTCTTT. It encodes CASSLRGTEAFF.

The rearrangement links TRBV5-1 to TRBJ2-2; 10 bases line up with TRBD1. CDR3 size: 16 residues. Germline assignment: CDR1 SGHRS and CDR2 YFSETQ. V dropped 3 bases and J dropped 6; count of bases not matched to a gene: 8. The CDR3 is CASSSDGTGDPGELFF. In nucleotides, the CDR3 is TGCGCCAGCAGCTCCGACGGGACAGGGGATCCCGGGGAGCTGTTTTTT.

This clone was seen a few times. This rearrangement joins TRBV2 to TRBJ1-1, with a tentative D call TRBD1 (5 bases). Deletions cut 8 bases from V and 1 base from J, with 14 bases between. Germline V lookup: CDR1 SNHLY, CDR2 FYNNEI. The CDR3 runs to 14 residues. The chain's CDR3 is CASRILDTNTEAFF. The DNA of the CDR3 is TGTGCCAGCCGAATTTTGGACACGAACACTGAAGCTTTCTTT.

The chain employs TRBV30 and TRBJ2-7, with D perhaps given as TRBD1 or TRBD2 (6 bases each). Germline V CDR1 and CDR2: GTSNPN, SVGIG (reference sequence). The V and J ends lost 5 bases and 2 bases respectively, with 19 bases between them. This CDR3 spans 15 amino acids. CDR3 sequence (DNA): TGTGCCTGGGGGGGCTACGGGACTCCTCCCTACGAGCAGTACTTC. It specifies CAWGGYGTPPYEQYF.

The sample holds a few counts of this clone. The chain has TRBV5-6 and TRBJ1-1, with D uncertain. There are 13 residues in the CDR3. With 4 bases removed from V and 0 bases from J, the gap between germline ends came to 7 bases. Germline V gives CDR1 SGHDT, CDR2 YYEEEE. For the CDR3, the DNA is TGTGCCAGCAGCGGCCCCATGAACACTGAAGCTTTCTTT. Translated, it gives CASSGPMNTEAFF.

The CDR3 region is CASSLTPGTVTNEKLFF. The CDR3 coding sequence is TGTGCCAGCAGCCTAACGCCGGGGACAGTCACTAATGAAAAACTGTTTTTT. This chain connects TRBV11-2 to TRBJ1-4; 7 bases fit TRBD1. The germline CDR1 and CDR2 sequences are SGHAT and FQNNGV. The CDR3 contains 17 residues. The V gene end was trimmed by 5 bases and the J gene end by 2 bases; junction bases not matched to a gene: 11.

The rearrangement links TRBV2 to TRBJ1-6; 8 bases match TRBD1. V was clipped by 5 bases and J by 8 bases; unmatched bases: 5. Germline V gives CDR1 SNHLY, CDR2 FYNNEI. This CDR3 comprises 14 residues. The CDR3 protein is CASSPDREDSPLHF. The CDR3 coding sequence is TGTGCCAGCAGTCCGGACAGGGAGGATTCACCCCTCCACTTT.

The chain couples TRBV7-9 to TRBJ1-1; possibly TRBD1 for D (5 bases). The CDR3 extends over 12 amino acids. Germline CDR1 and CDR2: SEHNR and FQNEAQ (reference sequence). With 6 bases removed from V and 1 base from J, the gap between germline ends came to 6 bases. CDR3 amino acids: CASRQGNTEAFF. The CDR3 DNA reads TGTGCCAGCAGGCAGGGGAACACTGAAGCTTTCTTT.

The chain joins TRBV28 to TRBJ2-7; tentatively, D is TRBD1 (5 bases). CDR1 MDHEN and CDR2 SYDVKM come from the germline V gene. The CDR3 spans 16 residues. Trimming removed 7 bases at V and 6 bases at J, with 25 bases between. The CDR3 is CASTSSIGALVSEQYF. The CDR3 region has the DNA TGTGCCAGCACTTCGTCGATAGGGGCTCTGGTCAGCGAGCAGTACTTC.

The CDR3 loop reads CASSFTTAYGYTF. CDR3 sequence (DNA): TGTGCCAGCAGCTTCACGACAGCCTATGGCTACACCTTC. The chain carries TRBV7-2 and TRBJ1-2; weak D call: TRBD1 (5 bases). V lost 3 bases and J 4 bases, leaving 9 bases between the germline ends. Germline V gene sequence: CDR1 SGHTA, CDR2 FQGNSA. The CDR3 has 13 residues.

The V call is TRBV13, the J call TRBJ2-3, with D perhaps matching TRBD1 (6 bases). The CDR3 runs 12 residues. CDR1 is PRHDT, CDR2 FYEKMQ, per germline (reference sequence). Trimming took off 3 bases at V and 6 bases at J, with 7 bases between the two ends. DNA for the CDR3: TGTGCCAGCAGCTTGGGGGCGGATACGCAGTATTTT. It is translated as CASSLGADTQYF.

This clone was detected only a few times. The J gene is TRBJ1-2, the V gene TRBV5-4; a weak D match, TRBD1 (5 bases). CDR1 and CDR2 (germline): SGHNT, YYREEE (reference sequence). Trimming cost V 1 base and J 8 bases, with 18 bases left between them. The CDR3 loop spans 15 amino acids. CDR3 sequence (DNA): TGTGCCAGCAGCTTGAGTGTAGGGCAGGGAGGGGGCTACACCTTC. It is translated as CASSLSVGQGGGYTF.

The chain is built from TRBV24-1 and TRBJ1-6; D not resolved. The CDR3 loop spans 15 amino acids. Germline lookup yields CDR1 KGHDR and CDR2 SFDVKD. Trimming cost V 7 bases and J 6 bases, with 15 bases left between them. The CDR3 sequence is CATSPLRELNSPLHF. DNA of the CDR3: TGTGCCACCAGCCCCTTGAGGGAGCTTAATTCACCCCTCCACTTT.

This CDR3 is CASSLPRENNEQFF. The CDR3 region has the DNA TGCGCCAGCAGCTTGCCCCGTGAGAACAATGAGCAGTTCTTC. The V call is TRBV5-1, the J call TRBJ2-1; D unresolved. This CDR3 comprises 14 residues. V dropped 1 base and J dropped 5 bases, with 10 bases sitting between them. CDR1 and CDR2 (germline): SGHRS, YFSETQ.

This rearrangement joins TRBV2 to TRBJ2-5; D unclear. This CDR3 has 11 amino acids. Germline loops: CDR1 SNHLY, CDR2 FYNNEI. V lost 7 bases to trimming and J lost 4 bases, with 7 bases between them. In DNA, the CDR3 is TGTGCCAGCACCCAAGCAGAGACCCAGTACTTC. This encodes CASTQAETQYF.

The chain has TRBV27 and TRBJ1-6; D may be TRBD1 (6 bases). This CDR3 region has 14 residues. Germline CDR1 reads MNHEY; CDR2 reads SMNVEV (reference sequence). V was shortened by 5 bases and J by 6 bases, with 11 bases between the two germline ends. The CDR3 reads CASSPGQSNSPLHF. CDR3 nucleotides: TGTGCCAGCAGTCCCGGACAGTCTAATTCACCCCTCCACTTT.

The chain's CDR3 is CASSHYPGDYGYTF. DNA of the CDR3: TGTGCCAGCAGCCACTATCCAGGGGACTATGGCTACACCTTC. The J gene is TRBJ1-2, the V gene TRBV3-1 (or the pseudogene TRBV3-2), with TRBD1 as a possible D gene (6 bases). V was clipped by 3 bases and J by 3 bases, with 11 bases between them. The V gene's germline CDR1 is LGHDT and CDR2 YNNKEL (reference sequence). The CDR3 runs 14 residues.

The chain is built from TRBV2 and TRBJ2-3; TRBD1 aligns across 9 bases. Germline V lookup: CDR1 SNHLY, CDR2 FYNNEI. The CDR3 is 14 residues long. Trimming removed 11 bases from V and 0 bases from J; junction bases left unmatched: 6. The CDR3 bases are TGTGCCTCCTGGACAGGGGAAAGCACAGATACGCAGTATTTT. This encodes CASWTGESTDTQYF. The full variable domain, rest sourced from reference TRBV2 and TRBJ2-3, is EPEVTQTPSHQVTQMGQEVILRCVPISNHLYFYWYRQILGQKVEFLVSFYNNEISEKSEIFDDQFSVERPDGSNFTLKIRSTKLEDSAMYFCASWTGESTDTQYFGPGTRLTVL.

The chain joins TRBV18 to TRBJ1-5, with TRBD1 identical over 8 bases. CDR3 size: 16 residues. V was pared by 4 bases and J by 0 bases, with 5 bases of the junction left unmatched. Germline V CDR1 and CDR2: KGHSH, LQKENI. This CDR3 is CASSLRQGNSNQPQHF. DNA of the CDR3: TGTGCCAGCTCACTCAGACAGGGGAATAGCAATCAGCCCCAGCATTTT.

The CDR3 nucleotides are TGTGCCAGTATGGAGACAGGGGAATACGAGCAGTACTTC. Translated, it gives CASMETGEYEQYF. The rearrangement links TRBV19 to TRBJ2-7; 8 positions agree with TRBD1. Germline V lookup: CDR1 LNHDA, CDR2 SQIVND (reference sequence). CDR3 length: 13 residues. Losses at the gene ends were 7 bases for V and 4 bases for J; bases not matched to a gene: 6.

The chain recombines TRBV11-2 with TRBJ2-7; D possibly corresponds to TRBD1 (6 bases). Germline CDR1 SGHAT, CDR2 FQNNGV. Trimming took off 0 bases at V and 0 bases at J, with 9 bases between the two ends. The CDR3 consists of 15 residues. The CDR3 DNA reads TGTGCCAGCAGCTTAGATGGGGGCCTCTCCTACGAGCAGTACTTC. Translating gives CASSLDGGLSYEQYF.

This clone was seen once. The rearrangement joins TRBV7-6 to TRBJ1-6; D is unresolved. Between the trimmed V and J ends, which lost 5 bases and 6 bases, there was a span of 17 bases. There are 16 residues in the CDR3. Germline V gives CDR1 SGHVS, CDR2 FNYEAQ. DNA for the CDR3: TGTGCCAGCAGCCCCGGGGAACATAGCCCTAATTCACCCCTCCACTTT. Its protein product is CASSPGEHSPNSPLHF.

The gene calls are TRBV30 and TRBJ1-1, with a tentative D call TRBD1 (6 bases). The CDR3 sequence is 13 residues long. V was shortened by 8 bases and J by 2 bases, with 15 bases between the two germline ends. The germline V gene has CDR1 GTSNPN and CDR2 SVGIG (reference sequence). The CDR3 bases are TGTGCCAGAGGTGGGGGGGGCAACACTGAAGCTTTCTTT. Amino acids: CARGGGGNTEAFF.